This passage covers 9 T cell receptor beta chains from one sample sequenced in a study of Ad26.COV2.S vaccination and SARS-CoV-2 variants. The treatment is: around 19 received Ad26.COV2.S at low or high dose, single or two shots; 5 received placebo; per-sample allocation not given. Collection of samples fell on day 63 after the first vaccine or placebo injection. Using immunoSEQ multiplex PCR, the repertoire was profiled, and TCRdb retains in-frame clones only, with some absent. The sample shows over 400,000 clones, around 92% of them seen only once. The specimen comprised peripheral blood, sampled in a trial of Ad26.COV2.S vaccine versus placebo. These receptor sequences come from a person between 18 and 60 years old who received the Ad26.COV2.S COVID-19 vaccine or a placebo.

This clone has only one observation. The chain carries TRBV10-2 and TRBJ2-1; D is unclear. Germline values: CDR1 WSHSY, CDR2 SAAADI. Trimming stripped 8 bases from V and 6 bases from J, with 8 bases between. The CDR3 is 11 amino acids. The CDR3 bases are TGCGCCAGCCTGTTAGGCAATGAGCAGTTCTTC. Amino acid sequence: CASLLGNEQFF.

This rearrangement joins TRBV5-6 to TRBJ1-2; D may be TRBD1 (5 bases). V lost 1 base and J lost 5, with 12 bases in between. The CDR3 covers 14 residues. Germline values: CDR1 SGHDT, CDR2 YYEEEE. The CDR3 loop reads CASSLLGESYGYTF. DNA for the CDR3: TGTGCCAGCAGCTTGTTAGGGGAGTCTTATGGCTACACCTTC.

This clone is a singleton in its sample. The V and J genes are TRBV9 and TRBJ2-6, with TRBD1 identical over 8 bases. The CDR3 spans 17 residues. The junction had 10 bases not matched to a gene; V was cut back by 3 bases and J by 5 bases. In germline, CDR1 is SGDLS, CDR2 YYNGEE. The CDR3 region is CASSAKGTGHWANVLTF. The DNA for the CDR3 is TGTGCCAGCAGCGCAAAGGGGACAGGACATTGGGCCAACGTCCTGACTTTC.

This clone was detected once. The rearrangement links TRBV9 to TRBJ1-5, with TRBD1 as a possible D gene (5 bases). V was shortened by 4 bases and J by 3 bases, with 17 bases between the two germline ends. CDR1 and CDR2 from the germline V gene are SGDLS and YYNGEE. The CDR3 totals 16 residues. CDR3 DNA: TGTGCCAGCAGCCCCGGGACCACTCGGCCCAATCAGCCCCAGCATTTT. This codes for CASSPGTTRPNQPQHF.

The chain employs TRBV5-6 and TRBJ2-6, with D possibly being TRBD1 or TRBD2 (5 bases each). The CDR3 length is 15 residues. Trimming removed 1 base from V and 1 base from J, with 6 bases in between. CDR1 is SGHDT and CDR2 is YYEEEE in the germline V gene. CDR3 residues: CASSLWGSGANVLTF. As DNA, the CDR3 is TGTGCCAGCAGCTTGTGGGGGTCTGGGGCCAACGTCCTGACTTTC.

The DNA of the CDR3 is TGTGCCAGCAGTTACTCGCTCCAGACTGGAACTGGGATGAACACTGAAGCTTTCTTT. This translates into CASSYSLQTGTGMNTEAFF. The chain links TRBV6-2 or TRBV6-3 to TRBJ1-1; D gene unclear. V was shortened by 0 bases and J by 0 bases, with 20 bases between the two germline ends. The CDR3 length is 19 residues. Germline V lookup: CDR1 MNHEY, CDR2 SVGEGT.

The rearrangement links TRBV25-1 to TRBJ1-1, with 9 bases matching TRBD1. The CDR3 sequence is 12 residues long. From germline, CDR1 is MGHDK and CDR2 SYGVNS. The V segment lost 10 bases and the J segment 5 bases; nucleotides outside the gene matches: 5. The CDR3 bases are TGTGCCAACGACAGGGGGTGGACTGAAGCTTTCTTT. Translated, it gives CANDRGWTEAFF.

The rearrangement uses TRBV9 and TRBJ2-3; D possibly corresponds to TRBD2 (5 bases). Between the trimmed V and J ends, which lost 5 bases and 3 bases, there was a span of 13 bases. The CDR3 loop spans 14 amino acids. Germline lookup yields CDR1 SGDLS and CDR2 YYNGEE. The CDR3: CASRRAGPTDTQYF. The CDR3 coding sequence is TGTGCCAGCAGGCGGGCAGGCCCGACAGATACGCAGTATTTT.

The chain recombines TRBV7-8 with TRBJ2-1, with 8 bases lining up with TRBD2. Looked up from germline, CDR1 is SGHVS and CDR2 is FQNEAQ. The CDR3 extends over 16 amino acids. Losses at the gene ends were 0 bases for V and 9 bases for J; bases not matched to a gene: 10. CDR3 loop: CASSLAGPGGPGEQFF. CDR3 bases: TGTGCCAGCAGCTTAGCTGGGCCGGGGGGGCCGGGTGAGCAGTTCTTC.